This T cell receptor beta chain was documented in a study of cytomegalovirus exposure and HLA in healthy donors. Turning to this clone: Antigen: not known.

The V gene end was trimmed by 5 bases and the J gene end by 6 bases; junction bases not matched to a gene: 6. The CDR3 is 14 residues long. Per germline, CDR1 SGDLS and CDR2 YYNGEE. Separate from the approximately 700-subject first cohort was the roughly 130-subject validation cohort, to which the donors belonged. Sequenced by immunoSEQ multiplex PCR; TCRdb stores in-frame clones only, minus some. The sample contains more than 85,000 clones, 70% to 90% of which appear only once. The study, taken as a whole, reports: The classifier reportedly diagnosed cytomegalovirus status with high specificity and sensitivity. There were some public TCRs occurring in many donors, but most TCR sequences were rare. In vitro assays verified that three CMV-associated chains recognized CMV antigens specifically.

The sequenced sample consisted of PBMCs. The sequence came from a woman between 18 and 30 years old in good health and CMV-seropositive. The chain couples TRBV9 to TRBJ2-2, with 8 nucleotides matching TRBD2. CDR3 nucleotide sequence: TGTGCCAGCAGGGCGGGAGGCCCGTCCGGGGAGCTGTTTTTT. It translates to CASRAGGPSGELFF.